A single sample is the source of the 10 T cell receptor beta chains below, sequenced in a study of blood T cell repertoires in COVID-19. The assay was immunoSEQ multiplex PCR, and TCRdb's table has in-frame clones only and misses some. The repertoire holds about 320,000 clones, with approximately 81% as singletons. The sample was PBMCs or T cells enriched from blood (not recorded which). These receptors came from a woman in her twenties or thirties who had been exposed to COVID-19.

This chain uses TRBV7-2 with TRBJ2-3; possibly TRBD2 for D (7 bases). This CDR3 has 16 amino acids. Germline lookup yields CDR1 SGHTA and CDR2 FQGNSA. Trimming took 0 bases from V and 1 from J, leaving 11 bases between them. The CDR3 sequence is CASSLAGGRGTDTQYF. The CDR3 nucleotides read TGTGCCAGCAGCTTAGCGGGGGGGCGAGGCACAGATACGCAGTATTTT.

CDR3 in amino acids: CAWSKPPTGGNEQFF. The CDR3 DNA follows: TGTGCCTGGAGCAAGCCACCGACAGGGGGCAATGAGCAGTTCTTC. This chain joins TRBV30 and TRBJ2-1; TRBD1 matches 9 bases. Germline CDR1 reads GTSNPN; CDR2 reads SVGIG (reference sequence). V lost 3 bases to trimming and J lost 6 bases; unmatched junction nucleotides: 9. The CDR3 covers 15 residues.

The chain uses TRBV7-3 and TRBJ1-1; 11 positions agree with TRBD1. This CDR3 comprises 15 residues. From germline, CDR1 is SGHTA and CDR2 FQGTGA. The trim removed 6 bases at V and 7 bases at J, leaving 10 bases unmatched. The CDR3 here is CASRRDRGKDSEAFF. As DNA, the CDR3 is TGTGCCAGCAGGCGGGACAGGGGGAAAGATAGTGAAGCTTTCTTT.

The J gene is TRBJ2-2, the V gene TRBV28, with D possibly TRBD1 on 6 matching bases. The germline V gene has CDR1 MDHEN and CDR2 SYDVKM. V gave up 5 bases and J gave up 2 bases, with 12 bases separating them. The CDR3 is made up of 15 amino acids. The CDR3 region has the DNA TGTGCCAGCAGTAGTCCAGGGGTTAACACCGGGGAGCTGTTTTTT. Its translation: CASSSPGVNTGELFF. Supplemented by reference TRBV28 and TRBJ2-2, the full variable domain reads DVKVTQSSRYLVKRTGEKVFLECVQDMDHENMFWYRQDPGLGLRLIYFSYDVKMKEKGDIPEGYSVSREKKERFSLILESASTNQTSMYLCASSSPGVNTGELFFGEGSRLTVL.

This sequence joins TRBV5-4 and TRBJ2-2; D not certain. Per germline, CDR1 SGHNT and CDR2 YYREEE (reference sequence). The ends were cut back, 0 bases at V and 3 bases at J, with 9 bases in the middle. There are 15 residues in the CDR3. CDR3 in DNA: TGTGCCAGCAGCTTGGAACCCGGAGACACCGGGGAGCTGTTTTTT. Amino acids: CASSLEPGDTGELFF.

The rearrangement joins TRBV4-3 to TRBJ2-2; no clear D. The CDR3 totals 13 residues. Trimming took 2 bases from V and 7 from J, leaving 8 bases between them. In germline, CDR1 is LGHNA, CDR2 YSLEER. The CDR3 DNA follows: TGCGCCAGCAGCCAATACGGTAGCGGGGAGCTGTTTTTT. Translation: CASSQYGSGELFF.

The chain joins TRBV28 to TRBJ1-2; D may be TRBD1 (6 bases). The CDR3 runs to 13 residues. V shed 10 bases and J shed 8 bases, with 20 bases lying between them. Germline assignment: CDR1 MDHEN and CDR2 SYDVKM. The CDR3 sequence is CATPRQGRRGYTF. The DNA of the CDR3 is TGTGCCACCCCAAGGCAGGGGCGGCGCGGCTACACCTTC.

This chain links TRBV10-3 with TRBJ1-1; 7 bases align to TRBD1. CDR1 and CDR2 (germline): ENHRY, SYGVKD. J was trimmed by 3 bases and V by 10 bases; bases with no gene match: 8. CDR3 length equals 13 residues. The CDR3 bases are TGTGCCAGCCAGACAGGGTCGGACACTGAAGCTTTCTTT. Translating gives CASQTGSDTEAFF.

The CDR3 is CASSPDRPTEAFF. The CDR3 DNA is TGTGCCAGCAGCCCCGACAGACCCACTGAAGCTTTCTTT. The chain has TRBV6-5 and TRBJ1-1; D might be TRBD1 (5 bases). Germline V gene lookup returns CDR1 MNHEY and CDR2 SVGAGI. There are 13 residues in the CDR3. Trimming cost V 6 bases and J 4 bases, with 12 bases left between them.

CDR3 region: CASSPLYPGTDTQYF. The CDR3, as DNA: TGTGCCAGCTCACCACTCTACCCTGGCACAGATACGCAGTATTTT. This chain uses TRBV18 with TRBJ2-3; D is ambiguous. Trimming stripped 1 base from V and 1 base from J, with 9 bases between. The length of the CDR3 is 15 residues. Germline CDR1 KGHSH, CDR2 LQKENI.